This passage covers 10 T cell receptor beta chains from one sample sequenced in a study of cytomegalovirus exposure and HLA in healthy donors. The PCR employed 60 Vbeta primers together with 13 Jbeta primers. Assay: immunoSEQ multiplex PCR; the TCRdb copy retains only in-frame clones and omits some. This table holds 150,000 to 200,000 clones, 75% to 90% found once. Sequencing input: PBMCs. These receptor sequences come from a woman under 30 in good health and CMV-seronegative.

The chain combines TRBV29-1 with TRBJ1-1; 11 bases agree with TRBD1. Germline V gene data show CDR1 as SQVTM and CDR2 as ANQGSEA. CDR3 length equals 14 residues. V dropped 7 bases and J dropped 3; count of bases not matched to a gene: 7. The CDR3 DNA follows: TGCAGCGGGGGACAGGGGGTCTCTTACACTGAAGCTTTCTTT. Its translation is CSGGQGVSYTEAFF. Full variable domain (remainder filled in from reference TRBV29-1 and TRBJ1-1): SAVISQKPSRDICQRGTSLTIQCQVDSQVTMMFWYRQQPGQSLTLIATANQGSEATYESGFVIDKFPISRPNLTFSTLTVSNMSPEDSSIYLCSGGQGVSYTEAFFGQGTRLTVV.

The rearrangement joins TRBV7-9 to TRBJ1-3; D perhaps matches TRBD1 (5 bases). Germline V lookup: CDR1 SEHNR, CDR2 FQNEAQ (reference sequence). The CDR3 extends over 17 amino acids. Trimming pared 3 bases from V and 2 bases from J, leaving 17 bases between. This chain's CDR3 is CASSLRGTGVTGNTIYF. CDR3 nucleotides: TGTGCCAGCAGCTTGAGAGGGACGGGGGTAACTGGAAACACCATATATTTT.

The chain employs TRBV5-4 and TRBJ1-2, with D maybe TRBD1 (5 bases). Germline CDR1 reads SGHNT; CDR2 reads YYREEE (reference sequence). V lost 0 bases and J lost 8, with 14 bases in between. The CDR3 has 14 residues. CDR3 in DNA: TGTGCCAGCAGCTTGGTGGGCAGGGATGGGGGCTACACCTTC. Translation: CASSLVGRDGGYTF.

The CDR3 spells CASRREGTQPQHF. The DNA for the CDR3 is TGTGCCAGCAGGAGAGAGGGCACTCAGCCCCAGCATTTT. V and J are TRBV7-4 and TRBJ1-5; no firm D call. Germline lookup yields CDR1 SGHVT and CDR2 SQSDAQ. V lost 6 bases, J lost 6 bases, and 12 bases lay in between. The CDR3 contains 13 residues.

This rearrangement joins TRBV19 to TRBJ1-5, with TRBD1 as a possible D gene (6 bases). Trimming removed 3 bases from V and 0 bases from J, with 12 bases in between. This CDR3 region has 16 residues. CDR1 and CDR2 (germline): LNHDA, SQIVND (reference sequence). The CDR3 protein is CASSMKGVGSNQPQHF. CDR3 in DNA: TGTGCCAGTAGTATGAAGGGGGTAGGTAGCAATCAGCCCCAGCATTTT.

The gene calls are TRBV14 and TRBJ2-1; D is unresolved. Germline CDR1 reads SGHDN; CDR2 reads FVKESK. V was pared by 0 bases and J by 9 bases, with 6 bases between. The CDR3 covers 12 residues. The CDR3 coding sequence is TGTGCCAGCAGCCAAGATTACGGTGAGCAGTTCTTC. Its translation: CASSQDYGEQFF.

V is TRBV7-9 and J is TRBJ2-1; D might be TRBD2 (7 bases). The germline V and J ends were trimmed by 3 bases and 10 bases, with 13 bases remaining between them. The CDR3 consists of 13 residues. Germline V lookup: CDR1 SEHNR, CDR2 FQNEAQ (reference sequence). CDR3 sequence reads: CASSFTGGGEQFF. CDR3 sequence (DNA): TGTGCCAGCAGCTTCACGGGGGGCGGAGAGCAGTTCTTC.

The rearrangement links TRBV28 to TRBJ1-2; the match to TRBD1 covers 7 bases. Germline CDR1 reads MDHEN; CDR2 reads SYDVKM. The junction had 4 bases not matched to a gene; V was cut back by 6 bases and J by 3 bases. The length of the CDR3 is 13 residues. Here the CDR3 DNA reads TGTGCCAGCAGATACAGGGGCTACTATGGCTACACCTTC. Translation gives CASRYRGYYGYTF.

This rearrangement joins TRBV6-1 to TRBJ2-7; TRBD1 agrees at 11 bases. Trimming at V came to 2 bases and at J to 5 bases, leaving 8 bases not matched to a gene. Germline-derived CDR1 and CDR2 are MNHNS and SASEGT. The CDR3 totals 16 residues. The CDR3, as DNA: TGTGCCAGCAGTGAAAGGAGGGACAGGGGGGTGGACGAGCAGTACTTC. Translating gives CASSERRDRGVDEQYF.

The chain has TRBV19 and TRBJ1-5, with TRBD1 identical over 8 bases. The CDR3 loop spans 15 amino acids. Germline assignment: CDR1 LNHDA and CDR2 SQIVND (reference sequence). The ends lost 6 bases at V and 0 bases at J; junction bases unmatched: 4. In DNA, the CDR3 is TGTGCCAGTAGCGACAGGGGATATAGCAATCAGCCCCAGCATTTT. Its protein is CASSDRGYSNQPQHF.